The source of this TCR beta chain is a study of regulatory T cells in long-lasting Graves disease. This CDR3 has 18 residues. Trimming took off 7 bases at V and 0 bases at J, with 19 bases between the two ends. General study results and limits: Peripheral blood, not thyroid tissue, was the sole material studied. Sharing of public clonotypes was greater in persistent patients (about 2,500) than in new patients (around 930).

Building of the TCR beta libraries involved iRepertoire HTBI primers and Arm-PCR of CDR3 regions. TCRdb reprocessed the multiplex PCR reads via MiXCR and lists one record per CDR3 protein. This table has under 700,000 distinct CDR3 sequences, about 16% appearing once. This clonotype occurred once. The antigen is undetermined. Stated time point: newly diagnosed GD, antithyroid drugs for less than 3 months. Preparation of the TCR library used RNA extracted from PBMCs. The same sample was also studied in work on T cells in Graves' hyperthyroidism and ophthalmopathy. Per that paper: A first-round RT-PCR of the TCR CDR3 used the HTBI primer set.

The source is a woman aged 35-65 years with Graves disease. This rearrangement joins TRBV12-3 or TRBV12-4 to TRBJ1-6; possible D gene TRBD1, 6 bases. Sequenced here: peripheral blood mononuclear cells (PBMCs), sampled at new diagnosis, from a patient treated with antithyroid drugs. The DNA for the CDR3 is TGTGCCAGCACCCGTTGGAGTACAGGGCGCTCCTATAATTCACCCCTCCACTTT. This encodes CASTRWSTGRSYNSPLHF.